These 6 T cell receptor beta chains were sequenced from one sample in a study of CD8 T cells in Susac syndrome. RNA totalling roughly 0.5 to 1 ug underwent reverse transcription with random hexamers. TCRdb re-called the immunoSEQ multiplex PCR reads with MiXCR, one entry per CDR3 protein. The table shows around 200,000 distinct CDR3 sequences, with roughly 95% occurring only once. Sequencing was carried out using CD4+ T cells from PBMCs. These TCRs come from a human donor with multiple sclerosis.

This chain joins TRBV29-1 and TRBJ1-2; TRBD1 matches 12 bases. Unmatched junction bases numbered 5, after V lost 0 bases and J lost 6 bases. From germline, CDR1 is SQVTM and CDR2 ANQGSEA. The CDR3 runs 15 residues. This CDR3 reads CSVEEGQGAVDGYTF. The CDR3 DNA sequence: TGCAGCGTTGAAGAGGGACAGGGGGCCGTTGATGGCTACACCTTC.

The rearrangement uses TRBV19 and TRBJ1-2; 7 bases map to TRBD1. CDR3 length: 15 amino acids. Germline loops: CDR1 LNHDA, CDR2 SQIVND (reference sequence). V was clipped by 5 bases and J by 4 bases; unmatched bases: 10. DNA for the CDR3: TGTGCCAGTAGTTTCTTAGGGGGACAGACCTATGGCTACACCTTC. Its protein product is CASSFLGGQTYGYTF.

The count of this clonotype is one. The chain employs TRBV7-2 and TRBJ2-5; 8 nucleotides agree with TRBD1. This CDR3 has 15 residues. The V segment lost 5 bases and the J segment 2 bases; nucleotides outside the gene matches: 7. CDR1 and CDR2 (germline): SGHTA, FQGNSA. This CDR3 is CASSRGTGRQETQYF. The CDR3 nucleotides read TGTGCCAGCAGCCGGGGGACAGGCCGACAAGAGACCCAGTACTTC.

This chain uses TRBV6-2 or TRBV6-3 with TRBJ2-1, with a possible D match to TRBD1 (5 bases). CDR3 length: 13 amino acids. V was trimmed by 5 bases and J by 4 bases, leaving 9 bases between them. Per germline, CDR1 MNHEY and CDR2 SVGEGT. CDR3 residues: CASSIRQYNEQFF. DNA of the CDR3: TGTGCCAGCAGTATCCGACAGTACAATGAGCAGTTCTTC.

This sequence joins TRBV3-1 and TRBJ1-2; D perhaps matches TRBD1 (6 bases). Trimming shortened V by 4 bases and J by 2 bases, and 23 bases separated the two germline ends. CDR1 is LGHDT, CDR2 YNNKEL, per germline (reference sequence). CDR3 length: 18 residues. The CDR3 DNA sequence: TGTGCCAGCAGCCCACAAGGCGGGGGGCACACCCCAAACTATGGCTACACCTTC. This encodes CASSPQGGGHTPNYGYTF.

This chain uses TRBV19 with TRBJ1-5, with D hard to call. Germline CDR1 is LNHDA and CDR2 is SQIVND (reference sequence). V lost 3 bases to trimming and J lost 2 bases, with 14 bases between them. This CDR3 is built from 16 residues. The CDR3 loop is CASSIGGGAGNQPQHF. The CDR3 coding sequence is TGTGCCAGTAGTATCGGAGGAGGCGCGGGCAATCAGCCCCAGCATTTT.